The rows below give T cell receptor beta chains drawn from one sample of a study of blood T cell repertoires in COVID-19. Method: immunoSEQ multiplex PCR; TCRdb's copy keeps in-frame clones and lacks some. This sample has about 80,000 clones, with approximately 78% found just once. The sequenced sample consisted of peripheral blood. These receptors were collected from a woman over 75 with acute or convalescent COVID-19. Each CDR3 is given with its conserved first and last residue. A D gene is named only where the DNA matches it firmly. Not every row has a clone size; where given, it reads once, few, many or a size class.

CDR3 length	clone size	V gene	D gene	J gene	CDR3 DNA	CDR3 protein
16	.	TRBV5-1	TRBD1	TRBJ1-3	TGCGCCAGCAGCCCCGGGACAGGGAATAATCGGAACACCATATATTTT	CASSPGTGNNRNTIYF
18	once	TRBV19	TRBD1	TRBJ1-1	TGTGCCAGTGACAACCAAAAGACAGGGATCGACAAGAACACTGAAGCTTTCTTT	CASDNQKTGIDKNTEAFF
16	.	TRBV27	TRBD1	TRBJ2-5	TGTGCCAGCAGTTTAAGGGTGGAACCGGGACAGGGGACCCAGTACTTC	CASSLRVEPGQGTQYF
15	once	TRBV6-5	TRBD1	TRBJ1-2	TGTGCCAGCAGTTCGACTAGGGGACAGGGATCCCTATACACCTTC	CASSSTRGQGSLYTF
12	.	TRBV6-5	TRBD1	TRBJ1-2	TGTGCCGGCGGACAGGCCTCTTGGGGCTACACCTTC	CAGGQASWGYTF
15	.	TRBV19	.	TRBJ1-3	TGTGCCAGTAGTATTGGTACACAGGGAAGAAACACCATATATTTT	CASSIGTQGRNTIYF
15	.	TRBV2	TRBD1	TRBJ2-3	TGTGCCACTACCCGGACAGGGGTAACCACAGATACGCAGTATTTT	CATTRTGVTTDTQYF
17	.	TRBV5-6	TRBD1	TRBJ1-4	TGTGCCAGCAGCTTCCGGAGACCGGGACAGGGGGATGGCGCACTGTTTTTT	CASSFRRPGQGDGALFF
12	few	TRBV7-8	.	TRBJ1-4	TGTGCCAGCAGCTACCGGAATGAAAAACTGTTTTTT	CASSYRNEKLFF
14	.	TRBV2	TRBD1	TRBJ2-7	TGTGCCAGCAGGACCGGGACAGGGGGTTTCGAGCAGTACTTC	CASRTGTGGFEQYF
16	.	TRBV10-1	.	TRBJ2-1	TGCGCCAGCAGTGAGCGCAAGGGACTCTCCTACAATGAGCAGTTCTTC	CASSERKGLSYNEQFF
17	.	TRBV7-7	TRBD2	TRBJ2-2	TGTGCTAGCAGCTTACGCCCGGGGGGATCAGGTACCGGGGAGCTGTTTTTT	CASSLRPGGSGTGELFF
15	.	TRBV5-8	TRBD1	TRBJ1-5	TGTGCCAGCAGCTCCCGGGACAGAGGGATTCAGCCCCAGCATTTT	CASSSRDRGIQPQHF
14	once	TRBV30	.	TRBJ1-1	TGTGCCTGGAGGATCGCGCCACAGAGATTTGAAGCTTTCTTT	CAWRIAPQRFEAFF